This entry concerns a single T cell receptor beta chain. The antigen is unknown. The assay used deep level. Original data processing: ImmunoSEQ output lacked quality scores and full-length reads, limiting matched filtering. Produced via immunoSEQ multiplex PCR; TCRdb's table is partial and in-frame only. The V and J calls and clone size are taken from that table; D and trimming were inferred from the DNA. This table holds more than 1.2 million clones, approximately 98.5% found once. Trimming took 2 bases from V and 3 from J, leaving 17 bases between them. Germline V gene data show CDR1 as MDHEN and CDR2 as SYDVKM. This CDR3 spans 16 amino acids. This sample stems from a study of shared clonotypes between healthy human individuals. Overall study findings and caveats: What limited the represented genetic and exposure-history diversity was the small number of donors.

The V and J genes are TRBV28 and TRBJ2-7; possible D gene TRBD2, 6 bases. The source material was naive CD4+ T cells sorted from blood. Documented subset: CD45RA+ positively selected. The origin of this receptor is a man aged 25-45 years in good health. In DNA form, the CDR3 reads TGTGCCAGCAGTTTACCCCTTAGCGGAGCTTTCTACGAGCAGTACTTC. It codes for CASSLPLSGAFYEQYF.